Listed here are 4 T cell receptor beta chains from one sample, sequenced in a study of blood T cell repertoires in COVID-19. Sequencing was performed with immunoSEQ multiplex PCR; in TCRdb, only in-frame clones are kept and a portion is missing. The sample lists about 200,000 clones, approximately 87% occurring once. The specimen was peripheral blood. These receptors came from a woman in her 70s with acute or convalescent COVID-19.

The J gene is TRBJ2-5, the V gene TRBV7-9; possible D gene TRBD1, 5 bases. The V end was cut by 5 bases, the J end by 3 bases, with 13 bases between. Germline assignment: CDR1 SEHNR and CDR2 FQNEAQ (reference sequence). This CDR3 spans 14 amino acids. CDR3 sequence (DNA): TGTGCCAGCAGCACCTGGGGCCAGGAAGAGACCCAGTACTTC. This encodes CASSTWGQEETQYF.

This chain joins TRBV7-2 and TRBJ2-7, with D possibly matching TRBD1 (7 bases). Germline V lookup: CDR1 SGHTA, CDR2 FQGNSA. The CDR3 spans 15 residues. V was cut by 4 bases and J by 5 bases, with 18 bases left in between. The CDR3 region has the DNA TGTGCCAGCAGCTGGGGACGACAGGGAGGAAACGAGCAGTACTTC. Residues: CASSWGRQGGNEQYF.

This chain joins TRBV7-9 and TRBJ2-5, with D possibly being TRBD1 (6 bases). Germline values: CDR1 SEHNR, CDR2 FQNEAQ (reference sequence). The CDR3 sequence is 15 residues long. V lost 2 bases to trimming and J lost 5 bases, with 15 bases between them. The CDR3 reads CASSLLGGGQETQYF. For the CDR3, the DNA is TGTGCCAGCAGCTTACTTGGGGGTGGACAGGAGACCCAGTACTTC.

The rearrangement links TRBV19 to TRBJ1-1; 9 bases are shared with TRBD1. In germline, CDR1 is LNHDA, CDR2 SQIVND (reference sequence). Germline trimming cut 6 bases from V and 0 bases from J; bases unmatched to any gene: 2. This CDR3 is 14 amino acids long. CDR3 sequence (DNA): TGTGCCAGTAGGTGGGACAGGGTGAACACTGAAGCTTTCTTT. The encoded protein is CASRWDRVNTEAFF.